This is a list of T cell receptor beta chains from one sample in a study of blood T cells in healthy people across ages. TCRdb reprocessed the 5' RACE reads via MiXCR and lists one record per CDR3 protein. Altogether hundreds of thousands of distinct CDR3 sequences are present, under 25% being singletons, with the ten largest covering roughly 3.6%. Material: blood. The source is a man aged 70-80 years in good health. Both conserved end residues are part of each CDR3. D genes are given only for firm matches. The size field is filled for only some rows; it gives once, few, many or a size class.

>NA|TRBJ1-1|few|TRBV3-1
CASSQESQGRTEAFF
TGTGCCAGCAGCCAAGAAAGCCAGGGTAGGACTGAAGCTTTCTTT
>TRBD2|TRBJ2-2|NA|TRBV12-3/TRBV12-4
CASRGLPNTGELFF
TGTGCCAGCAGGGGACTACCTAACACCGGGGAGCTGTTTTTT
>NA|TRBJ2-5|few|TRBV5-6
CASRFSKETQYF
TGTGCCAGCAGGTTTAGTAAAGAGACCCAGTACTTC
>NA|TRBJ2-5|NA|TRBV2
CASRLYQETQYF
TGTGCCAGCCGTTTGTACCAAGAGACCCAGTACTTC
>NA|TRBJ2-7|few|TRBV27
CASSPASKSSYEQYF
TGTGCCAGCAGTCCCGCCTCGAAAAGCTCCTACGAGCAGTACTTC
>TRBD1|TRBJ2-5|NA|TRBV5-5
CASSTPTGVGETQYF
TGTGCCAGCAGCACGCCGACAGGGGTAGGGGAGACCCAGTACTTC
>NA|TRBJ2-7|few|TRBV27
CASGGGTYEQYF
TGTGCCAGCGGGGGGGGCACCTACGAGCAGTACTTC
>TRBD2|TRBJ2-3|NA|TRBV20-1
CSASRSGGADTQYF
TGCAGTGCTAGTAGGTCGGGAGGAGCGGATACGCAGTATTTT
>TRBD2|TRBJ2-3|NA|TRBV12-3/TRBV12-4
CASSLQPGLAGVVADTQYF
TGTGCCAGCAGTTTACAACCGGGACTAGCGGGAGTAGTCGCAGATACGCAGTATTTT
>TRBD2|TRBJ2-7|few|TRBV5-1
CASTPTSSSYEQYF
TGCGCCAGCACGCCGACTAGCAGCTCCTACGAGCAGTACTTC
>NA|TRBJ2-1|few|TRBV12-3/TRBV12-4
CASRPGRYDEQFF
TGTGCCAGCAGGCCGGGACGTTACGATGAGCAGTTCTTC
>TRBD2|TRBJ2-7|NA|TRBV4-1
CASSLIAGASSYEQYF
TGCGCCAGCAGCCTTATAGCGGGCGCAAGCTCCTACGAGCAGTACTTC